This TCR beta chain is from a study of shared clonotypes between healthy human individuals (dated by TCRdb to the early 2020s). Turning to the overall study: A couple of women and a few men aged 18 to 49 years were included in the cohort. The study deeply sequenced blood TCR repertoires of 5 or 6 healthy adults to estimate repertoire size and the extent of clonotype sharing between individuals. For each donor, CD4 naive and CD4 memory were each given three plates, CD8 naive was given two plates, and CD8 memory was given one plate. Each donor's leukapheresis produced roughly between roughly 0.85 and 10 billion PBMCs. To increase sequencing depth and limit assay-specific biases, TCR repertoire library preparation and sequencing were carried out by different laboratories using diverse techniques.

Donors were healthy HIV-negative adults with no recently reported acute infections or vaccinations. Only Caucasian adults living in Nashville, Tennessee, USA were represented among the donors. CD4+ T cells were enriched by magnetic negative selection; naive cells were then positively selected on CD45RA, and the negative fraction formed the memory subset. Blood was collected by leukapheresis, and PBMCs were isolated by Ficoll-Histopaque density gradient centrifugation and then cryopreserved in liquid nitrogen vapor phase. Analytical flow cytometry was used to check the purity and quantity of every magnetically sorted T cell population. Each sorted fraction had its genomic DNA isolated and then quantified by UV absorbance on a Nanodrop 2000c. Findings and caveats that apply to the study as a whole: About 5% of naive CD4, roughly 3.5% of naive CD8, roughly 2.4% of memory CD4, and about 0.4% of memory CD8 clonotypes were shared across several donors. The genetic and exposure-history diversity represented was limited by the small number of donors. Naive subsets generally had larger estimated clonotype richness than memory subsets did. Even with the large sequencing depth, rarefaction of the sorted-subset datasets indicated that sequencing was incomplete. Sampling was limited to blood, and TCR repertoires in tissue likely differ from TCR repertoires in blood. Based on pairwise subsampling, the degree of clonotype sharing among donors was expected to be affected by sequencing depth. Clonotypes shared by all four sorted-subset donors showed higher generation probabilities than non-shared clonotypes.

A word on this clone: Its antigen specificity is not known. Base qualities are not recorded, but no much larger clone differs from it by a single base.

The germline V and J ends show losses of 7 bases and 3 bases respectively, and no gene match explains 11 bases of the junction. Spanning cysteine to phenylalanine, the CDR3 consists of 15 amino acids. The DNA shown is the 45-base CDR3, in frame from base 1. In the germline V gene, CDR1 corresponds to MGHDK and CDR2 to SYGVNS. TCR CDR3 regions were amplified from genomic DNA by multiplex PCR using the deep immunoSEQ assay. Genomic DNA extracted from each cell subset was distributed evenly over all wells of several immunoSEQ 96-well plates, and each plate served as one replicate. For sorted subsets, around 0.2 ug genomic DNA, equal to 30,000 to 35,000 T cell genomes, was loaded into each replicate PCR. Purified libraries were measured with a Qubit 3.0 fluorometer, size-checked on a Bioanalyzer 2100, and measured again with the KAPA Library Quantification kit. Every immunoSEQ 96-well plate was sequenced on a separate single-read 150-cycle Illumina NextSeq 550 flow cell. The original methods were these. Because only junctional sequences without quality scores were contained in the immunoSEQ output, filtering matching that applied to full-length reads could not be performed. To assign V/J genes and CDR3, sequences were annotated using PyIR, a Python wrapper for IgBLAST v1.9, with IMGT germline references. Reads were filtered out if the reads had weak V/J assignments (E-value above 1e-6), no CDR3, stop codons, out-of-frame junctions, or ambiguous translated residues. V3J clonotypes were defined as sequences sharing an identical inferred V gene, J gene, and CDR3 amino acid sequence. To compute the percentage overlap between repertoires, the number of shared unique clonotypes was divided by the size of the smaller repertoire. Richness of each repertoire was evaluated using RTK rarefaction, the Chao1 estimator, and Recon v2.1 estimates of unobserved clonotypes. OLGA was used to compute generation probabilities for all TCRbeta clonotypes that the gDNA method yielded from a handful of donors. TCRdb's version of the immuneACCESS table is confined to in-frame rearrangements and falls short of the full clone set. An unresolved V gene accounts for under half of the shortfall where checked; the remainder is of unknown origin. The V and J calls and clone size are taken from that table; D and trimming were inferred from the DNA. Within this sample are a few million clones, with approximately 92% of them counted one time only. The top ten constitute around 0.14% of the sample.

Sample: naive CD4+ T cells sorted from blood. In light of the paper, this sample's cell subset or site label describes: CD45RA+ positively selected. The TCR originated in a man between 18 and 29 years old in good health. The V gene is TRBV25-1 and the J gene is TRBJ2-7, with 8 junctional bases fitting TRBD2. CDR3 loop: CASTPGGLAGYEQYF. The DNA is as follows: TGTGCCAGCACCCCGGGGGGGCTGGCTGGCTACGAGCAGTACTTC.